Described below is a single T cell receptor (beta chain) sequence and its context. Its antigen is undetermined. V was pared by 3 bases and J by 7 bases, with 16 bases between. The CDR3 sequence is 14 residues long. Germline V gene lookup returns CDR1 SEHNR and CDR2 FQNEAQ (reference sequence). Naive CD8 cells, CD45RO-negative and positively selected for CCR7, excluded terminally differentiated effector memory CD45RA+ cells. The data were taken from a study of shared clonotypes between healthy human individuals. The overall study: The study drew on two women and a few men aged 18 to 49 as donors.

Genomic DNA (from each subset) was split evenly across several immunoSEQ plates. The authors loaded 200 ng DNA, about 30,000 T cell genomes, into sorted-subset replicate PCRs. The assay was immunoSEQ multiplex PCR, and TCRdb's table has in-frame clones only and misses some. The table includes roughly 2.1 million clones, 90% to 95% detected once. Broader study findings: Collection of samples was limited to blood; tissue repertoires likely differ.

The specimen sequenced was naive CD8+ T cells from PBMCs. The receptor was isolated from a man aged 18 to 29 in good health. Some clones in this sample may be carry-over from other donors' samples. The chain has TRBV7-9 and TRBJ2-7; D possibly uses TRBD1 or TRBD2 (5 bases each). CDR3: CASSFDSAGIEQYF. The CDR3 coding sequence is TGTGCCAGCAGCTTCGACAGTGCCGGGATTGAGCAGTACTTC.